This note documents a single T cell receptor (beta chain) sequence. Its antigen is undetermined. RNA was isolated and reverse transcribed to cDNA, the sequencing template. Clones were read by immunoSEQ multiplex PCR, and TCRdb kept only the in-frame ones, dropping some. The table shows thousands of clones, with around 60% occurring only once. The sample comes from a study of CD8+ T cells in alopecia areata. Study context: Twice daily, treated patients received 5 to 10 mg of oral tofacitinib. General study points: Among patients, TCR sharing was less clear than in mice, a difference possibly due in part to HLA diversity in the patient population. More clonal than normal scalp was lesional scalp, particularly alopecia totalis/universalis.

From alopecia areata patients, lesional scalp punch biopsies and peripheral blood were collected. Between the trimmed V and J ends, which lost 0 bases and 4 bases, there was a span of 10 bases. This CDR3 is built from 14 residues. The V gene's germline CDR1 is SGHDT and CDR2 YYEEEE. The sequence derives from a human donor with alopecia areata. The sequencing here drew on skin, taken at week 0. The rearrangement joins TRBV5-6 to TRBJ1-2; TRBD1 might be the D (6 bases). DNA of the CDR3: TGTGCCAGCAGCTTGGACAGGGCCCTCTATGGCTACACCTTC. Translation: CASSLDRALYGYTF. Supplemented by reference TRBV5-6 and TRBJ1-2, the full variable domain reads DAGVTQSPTHLIKTRGQQVTLRCSPKSGHDTVSWYQQALGQGPQFIFQYYEEEERQRGNFPDRFSGHQFPNYSSELNVNALLLGDSALYLCASSLDRALYGYTFGSGTRLTVV.